Below are 27 T cell receptor beta chains sequenced from a single sample in a study of T cell changes during pregnancy in multiple sclerosis. This table comes from immunoSEQ multiplex PCR, and its TCRdb copy is limited to in-frame clones, with some not included. The sample carries about 50,000 clones, 94% recorded once. This material consisted of CD4+ T cells from peripheral blood mononuclear cells, taken in the third trimester of pregnancy. The origin of the receptors is a female donor with multiple sclerosis, enrolled in a pregnancy study.

This CDR3 is CASSARRQGPSYEQYF. CDR3 DNA: TGTGCCAGCAGTGCTCGAAGACAGGGGCCATCCTACGAGCAGTACTTC. V gene TRBV6-1 combines with J gene TRBJ2-7, with TRBD1 matching over 8 bases. This CDR3 spans 16 amino acids. Germline-derived CDR1 and CDR2 are MNHNS and SASEGT. J gave up 1 base and V 4 bases, and 9 bases lay outside the gene matches.

The gene calls are TRBV30 and TRBJ2-5, with D unclear. The germline CDR1 and CDR2 sequences are GTSNPN and SVGIG (reference sequence). V dropped 0 bases and J dropped 5 bases, with 13 bases sitting between them. CDR3 length: 14 amino acids. The CDR3 DNA reads as TGTGCCTGGAGTGTGGCGCCTAGAGGCGAGACCCAGTACTTC. This codes for CAWSVAPRGETQYF. The full variable domain, its missing parts supplied by reference TRBV30 and TRBJ2-5, is SQTIHQWPATLVQPVGSPLSLECTVEGTSNPNLYWYRQAAGRGLQLLFYSVGIGQISSEVPQNLSASRPQDRQFILSSKKLLLSDSGFYLCAWSVAPRGETQYFGPGTRLLVL.

V usage is TRBV7-2 and J usage is TRBJ1-3; D gene ambiguous. The CDR3 totals 15 residues. The V gene's germline CDR1 is SGHTA and CDR2 FQGNSA. The ends were cut back, 4 bases at V and 2 bases at J, with 12 bases in the middle. CDR3 sequence reads: CASSSQRAAGNTIYF. As DNA, the CDR3 is TGTGCCAGCAGCTCACAGAGGGCAGCTGGAAACACCATATATTTT.

The V and J genes are TRBV9 and TRBJ1-6; 12 bases fit TRBD1. The CDR3 runs 15 residues. J lost 5 bases, V lost 3 bases, and 0 bases had no gene match. Germline V gene data show CDR1 as SGDLS and CDR2 as YYNGEE. This chain's CDR3 is CASSGDRGHNSPLHF. The CDR3 nucleotides read TGTGCCAGCAGCGGGGACAGGGGGCATAATTCACCCCTCCACTTT.

A few counts support this clone. This chain connects TRBV7-2 to TRBJ2-2, with D unclear. The CDR3 has 12 residues. Germline V gene data show CDR1 as SGHTA and CDR2 as FQGNSA. V lost 2 bases and J lost 7, with 5 bases in between. CDR3 nucleotide sequence: TGTGCCAGCAGCTTATACGGCGGGGAGCTGTTTTTT. It translates to CASSLYGGELFF.

This clone was counted a few times. The chain links TRBV11-1 to TRBJ2-1; 9 nucleotides line up with TRBD1. This CDR3 has 16 amino acids. Germline V gene sequence: CDR1 SGHAT, CDR2 FQDESV (reference sequence). Unmatched junction bases numbered 10, after V lost 2 bases and J lost 8 bases. The CDR3 protein is CASSLFGTGSYYEQFF. In DNA form, the CDR3 reads TGTGCCAGCAGCTTATTTGGGACAGGGTCTTATTATGAGCAGTTCTTC.

The chain links TRBV6-1 to TRBJ2-1, with D tentatively TRBD2 (6 bases). The CDR3 length is 9 residues. V lost 11 bases, J lost 7 bases, and 6 bases lay in between. Per the germline V gene, CDR1 is MNHNS and CDR2 is SASEGT. The CDR3 DNA reads TGTGCCGCGGGGAATGAGCAGTTCTTC. Translation: CAAGNEQFF.

V gene TRBV29-1 combines with J gene TRBJ2-3; D ambiguous. V gave up 0 bases and J gave up 4 bases, with 8 bases separating them. Germline CDR1 reads SQVTM; CDR2 reads ANQGSEA. The CDR3 sequence is 13 residues long. Here the CDR3 DNA reads TGCAGCGTTGAAGACACACGATCAGATACGCAGTATTTT. Protein: CSVEDTRSDTQYF.

The chain links TRBV7-8 to TRBJ2-1; no firm D call. The CDR3 consists of 11 residues. Trimming took off 6 bases at V and 7 bases at J, with 7 bases between the two ends. CDR1 SGHVS and CDR2 FQNEAQ come from the germline V gene. The CDR3 here is CASRNGNEQFF. The DNA of the CDR3 is TGTGCCAGCAGAAACGGGAATGAGCAGTTCTTC.

The chain combines TRBV6-5 with TRBJ2-7, with 11 bases identical to TRBD2. Germline CDR1 is MNHEY and CDR2 is SVGAGI. This CDR3 has 15 residues. The J segment lost 5 bases and the V segment lost 2 bases, leaving 5 bases of the junction unmatched. The CDR3 sequence is CASSYLSGRADEQYF. DNA of the CDR3: TGTGCCAGCAGTTACCTTAGCGGGAGGGCCGACGAGCAGTACTTC.

The chain has TRBV5-6 and TRBJ2-1, with TRBD2 matching 8 bases. V shed 0 bases and J 10 bases; nucleotides not matched to a gene: 0. The CDR3 is 12 residues long. Looked up from germline, CDR1 is SGHDT and CDR2 is YYEEEE. CDR3 nucleotides: TGTGCCAGCAGCTTGGGACTAGCGGAGCAGTTCTTC. This gives the protein CASSLGLAEQFF.

This sequence joins TRBV5-4 and TRBJ1-1, with no clear D. The CDR3 is 14 residues long. Germline-derived CDR1 and CDR2 are SGHNT and YYREEE (reference sequence). Deletions cut 2 bases from V and 3 bases from J, with 11 bases between. The CDR3: CASSFKTYDTEAFF. CDR3 nucleotide sequence: TGTGCCAGCAGCTTCAAGACATACGACACTGAAGCTTTCTTT.

The chain couples TRBV25-1 to TRBJ2-1, with 9 bases aligning to TRBD2. This CDR3 contains 18 residues. Germline V gene sequence: CDR1 MGHDK, CDR2 SYGVNS. V was clipped by 2 bases and J by 1 base; unmatched bases: 9. The CDR3 DNA reads TGTGCCAGCAGTGAACGGGTTAGCGGGAGTTGGTCCTACAATGAGCAGTTCTTC. This gives the protein CASSERVSGSWSYNEQFF.

This rearrangement joins TRBV19 to TRBJ1-5; 7 bases agree with TRBD1. The CDR3 length is 16 residues. Germline V gene sequence: CDR1 LNHDA, CDR2 SQIVND (reference sequence). J gave up 0 bases and V 5 bases, and 7 bases lay outside the gene matches. DNA of the CDR3: TGTGCCAGTAGTGAGGGGACAGACTATAGCAATCAGCCCCAGCATTTT. It is translated as CASSEGTDYSNQPQHF.

The rearrangement links TRBV6-1 to TRBJ2-2; TRBD1 agrees at 9 bases. The CDR3 is 14 amino acids. Germline V gene lookup returns CDR1 MNHNS and CDR2 SASEGT. V dropped 10 bases and J dropped 4; count of bases not matched to a gene: 7. CDR3 region: CATYRGRFTGELFF. For the CDR3, the DNA is TGTGCCACCTACAGGGGGCGTTTCACCGGGGAGCTGTTTTTT.

This clone was found once. The genes are TRBV11-3 and TRBJ2-2; D gene unclear. The CDR3 covers 13 residues. Trimming removed 5 bases at V and 7 bases at J, with 11 bases between. Looked up from germline, CDR1 is SGHNT and CDR2 is YENEEA. DNA for the CDR3: TGTGCCAGCAGCCGAGAGTATGGCGGGGAGCTGTTTTTT. The encoded protein is CASSREYGGELFF.

This clone is a singleton in its sample. V usage is TRBV27 and J usage is TRBJ2-5; tentatively, D is TRBD1 (5 bases). Germline loops: CDR1 MNHEY, CDR2 SMNVEV (reference sequence). The CDR3 length is 14 residues. Trimming took off 3 bases at V and 5 bases at J, with 13 bases between the two ends. The CDR3 spells CASSLAGLRETQYF. The CDR3 bases are TGTGCCAGCAGTTTGGCAGGGCTGCGGGAGACCCAGTACTTC.

The chain recombines TRBV27 with TRBJ1-3; D not certain. The CDR3 has 15 amino acids. Germline CDR1 MNHEY, CDR2 SMNVEV (reference sequence). The V end lost 2 bases, the J end lost 2 bases, and 10 bases lay between the germline ends. The CDR3 region is CASSLRGFAGNTIYF. The CDR3 nucleotides are TGTGCCAGCAGTTTACGAGGGTTTGCTGGAAACACCATATATTTT.

This clone appeared once. The chain is built from TRBV7-3 and TRBJ1-2; D perhaps matches TRBD1 (5 bases). This CDR3 comprises 14 residues. Germline values: CDR1 SGHTA, CDR2 FQGTGA. V shed 5 bases and J shed 2 bases, with 12 bases lying between them. The CDR3: CASSTPTENYGYTF. CDR3 DNA: TGTGCCAGCAGCACCCCGACAGAGAACTATGGCTACACCTTC.

The chain couples TRBV9 to TRBJ2-7; D gene ambiguous. This CDR3 is 13 amino acids long. V lost 4 bases and J 0 bases, leaving 8 bases between the germline ends. CDR1 and CDR2 from the germline V gene are SGDLS and YYNGEE. CDR3 sequence: CASSRYSSYEQYF. Written as DNA, the CDR3 is TGTGCCAGCAGCAGATACAGCTCCTACGAGCAGTACTTC.

This sequence joins TRBV7-2 and TRBJ1-2; TRBD1 matches 10 bases. CDR3 size: 15 residues. J was trimmed by 8 bases and V by 5 bases; bases with no gene match: 11. CDR1 is SGHTA, CDR2 FQGNSA, per germline. The CDR3 DNA sequence: TGTGCCAGCAGCCCCAAGACAGGGGGCCTAGAGGGCTACACCTTC. Translated: CASSPKTGGLEGYTF.

The count of this clone is one. The genes are TRBV2 and TRBJ1-4; possibly TRBD1 for D (6 bases). CDR3 length equals 14 residues. Trimming took 5 bases from V and 6 from J, leaving 13 bases between them. Germline CDR1 reads SNHLY; CDR2 reads FYNNEI. Written as DNA, the CDR3 is TGTGCCAGCAGTAACAGGGATTCGTATGAAAAACTGTTTTTT. Residues: CASSNRDSYEKLFF.

The chain uses TRBV6-5 and TRBJ2-7; TRBD1 aligns across 10 bases. Germline loops: CDR1 MNHEY, CDR2 SVGAGI. This CDR3 has 15 amino acids. The trim removed 8 bases at V and 1 base at J, leaving 8 bases unmatched. The CDR3 coding sequence is TGTGCCAGCGGACCCGGACAGGGGGGGTCCTACGAGCAGTACTTC. Protein: CASGPGQGGSYEQYF.

This clone has only one observation. This chain joins TRBV5-6 and TRBJ2-4; 9 bases fit TRBD1. The length of the CDR3 is 15 residues. The germline V gene encodes CDR1 SGHDT and CDR2 YYEEEE. V gave up 5 bases and J gave up 3 bases; unmatched junction bases: 6. The CDR3 is CASRKTGGVKNIQYF. For the CDR3, the DNA is TGTGCCAGCAGAAAGACAGGGGGAGTCAAAAACATTCAGTACTTC. Full variable domain (missing parts from reference TRBV5-6 and TRBJ2-4): DAGVTQSPTHLIKTRGQQVTLRCSPKSGHDTVSWYQQALGQGPQFIFQYYEEEERQRGNFPDRFSGHQFPNYSSELNVNALLLGDSALYLCASRKTGGVKNIQYFGAGTRLSVL.

This chain links TRBV5-1 with TRBJ2-3; tentatively, D is TRBD2 (6 bases). Germline V gene sequence: CDR1 SGHRS, CDR2 YFSETQ. CDR3 length: 14 residues. Trimming stripped 2 bases from V and 1 base from J, with 8 bases between. The CDR3 loop reads CASSFSGRTDTQYF. CDR3 DNA: TGCGCCAGCAGCTTTAGCGGTCGCACAGATACGCAGTATTTT.

V gene TRBV28 combines with J gene TRBJ1-1; D unresolved. The germline gives CDR1 MDHEN, CDR2 SYDVKM. The CDR3 is made up of 13 amino acids. Trimming left V 10 bases short and J 3 bases short, with 15 bases between. CDR3 loop: CATTDTMYTEAFF. In nucleotides, the CDR3 is TGTGCCACGACCGACACCATGTACACTGAAGCTTTCTTT.

The chain links TRBV28 to TRBJ2-7, with 10 bases that match TRBD1. J gave up 5 bases and V 6 bases, and 7 bases lay outside the gene matches. The germline CDR1 and CDR2 sequences are MDHEN and SYDVKM. This CDR3 contains 14 residues. For the CDR3, the DNA is TGTGCCAGCAGCAGACCGGGACAGGGGCACGAGCAGTACTTC. This sequence encodes CASSRPGQGHEQYF.